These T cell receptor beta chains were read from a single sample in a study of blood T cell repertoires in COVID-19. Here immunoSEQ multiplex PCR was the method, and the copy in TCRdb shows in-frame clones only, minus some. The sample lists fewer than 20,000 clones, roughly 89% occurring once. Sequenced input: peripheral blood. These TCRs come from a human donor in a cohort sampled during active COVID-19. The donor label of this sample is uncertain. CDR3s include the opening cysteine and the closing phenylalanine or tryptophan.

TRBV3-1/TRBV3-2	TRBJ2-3	CASSQVLTASGRTDTQYF
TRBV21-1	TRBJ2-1	CASASGRMYNEQFF
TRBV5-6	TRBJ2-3	CASSYAGLAPPNTQYF
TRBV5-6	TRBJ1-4	CASSLPGQGPNEKLFF
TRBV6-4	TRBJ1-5	CASSDSKTTYQPQHF
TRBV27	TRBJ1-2	CASSLRGNYGYTF
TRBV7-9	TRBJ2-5	CASSLSGSGETQYF
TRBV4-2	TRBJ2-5	CASSPQGTGVSETQYF
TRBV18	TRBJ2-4	CASSPSDRGNIQYF
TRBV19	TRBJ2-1	CASSITGVEQFF
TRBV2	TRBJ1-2	CASSEQGNYGYTF
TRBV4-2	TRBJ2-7	CASSQRYNRPPYEQYF
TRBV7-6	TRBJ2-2	CASSSPAVAGIAGELFF
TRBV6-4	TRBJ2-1	CASSDESGSYNEQFF
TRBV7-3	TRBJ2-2	CASSSSAGGPTGELFF
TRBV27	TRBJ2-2	CASSLGYDRTLTGELFF
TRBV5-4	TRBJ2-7	CASSPPGQGAHEQYF
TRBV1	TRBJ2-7	CTSSQPGRGGYEQYF